The next 25 T cell receptor beta chains were all read from a single sample in a study of T cell responses to AZD1222 COVID-19 vaccine. Data came from immunoSEQ multiplex PCR; TCRdb stores just in-frame clones and leaves some out. Found here are some 130,000 clones, approximately 91% of them singletons; the top ten hold roughly 0.98%. The specimen was peripheral blood, collected 28 days after the second AZD1222 dose. The source is an adult who received the AZD1222 COVID-19 vaccine.

CDR3 in amino acids: CASSVEGTFTDTQYF. Written as DNA, the CDR3 is TGTGCCAGCAGCGTAGAGGGAACTTTCACAGATACGCAGTATTTT. V is TRBV9 and J is TRBJ2-3; unclear D gene. Trimming pared 0 bases from V and 2 bases from J, leaving 10 bases between. Looked up from germline, CDR1 is SGDLS and CDR2 is YYNGEE. This CDR3 has 15 amino acids.

V is TRBV29-1 and J is TRBJ2-4, with D tentatively TRBD2 (5 bases). From germline, CDR1 is SQVTM and CDR2 ANQGSEA. Trimming took off 4 bases at V and 0 bases at J, with 13 bases between the two ends. The CDR3 covers 15 residues. Here the CDR3 reads CSVVLLGLAKNIQYF. The CDR3 DNA reads TGCAGCGTTGTTCTACTAGGACTAGCCAAAAACATTCAGTACTTC.

The chain combines TRBV7-9 with TRBJ2-5, with TRBD2 matching 8 bases. CDR1 is SEHNR and CDR2 is FQNEAQ in the germline V gene (reference sequence). This CDR3 contains 14 residues. V shed 3 bases, J shed 2 bases, and the junction held 2 bases outside the gene matches. This chain's CDR3 is CASSLSGRQETQYF. CDR3 sequence (DNA): TGTGCCAGCAGCTTGAGCGGGAGACAAGAGACCCAGTACTTC.

Concerning this clone: A junction end diverges from the germline sequence, so it may reflect a read error. This chain links TRBV2 with TRBJ1-5; D not resolved. This CDR3 has 13 amino acids. The germline V gene encodes CDR1 SNHLY and CDR2 FYNNEI. The CDR3 spells CVSSEMVDQPQHF. The CDR3 coding sequence is TGTGTCAGCAGTGAAATGGTTGATCAGCCCCAGCATTTT.

The chain carries TRBV28 and TRBJ1-5; 7 positions agree with TRBD1. Per germline, CDR1 MDHEN and CDR2 SYDVKM. Trimming removed 7 bases from V and 0 bases from J; junction bases left unmatched: 12. The length of the CDR3 is 17 residues. The CDR3 spells CASTPPGQLYSNQPQHF. The DNA of the CDR3 is TGTGCCAGCACGCCCCCGGGACAGCTCTATAGCAATCAGCCCCAGCATTTT. The full variable domain, in which reference TRBV28 and TRBJ1-5 provide the parts outside the CDR3, is DVKVTQSSRYLVKRTGEKVFLECVQDMDHENMFWYRQDPGLGLRLIYFSYDVKMKEKGDIPEGYSVSREKKERFSLILESASTNQTSMYLCASTPPGQLYSNQPQHFGDGTRLSIL.

The gene calls are TRBV30 and TRBJ2-7; weak D call: TRBD2 (6 bases). Germline CDR1 reads GTSNPN; CDR2 reads SVGIG (reference sequence). With 0 bases removed from V and 4 bases from J, the gap between germline ends came to 16 bases. This CDR3 contains 15 residues. This CDR3 reads CAWSVRGGRNYEQYF. DNA of the CDR3: TGTGCCTGGAGTGTTCGTGGGGGGAGGAATTACGAGCAGTACTTC.

This clone was counted a single time. The chain recombines TRBV5-1 with TRBJ2-7; 9 nucleotides agree with TRBD1. Germline CDR1 and CDR2: SGHRS and YFSETQ. The CDR3 is made up of 14 amino acids. Trimming took 3 bases from V and 7 from J; bases not matched to a gene: 8. CDR3 amino acids: CASSSEQGAGEQYF. CDR3 DNA sequence: TGCGCCAGCAGCTCCGAACAGGGGGCTGGAGAGCAGTACTTC.

J is TRBJ1-1 and V is TRBV19; TRBD1 matches 8 bases. Germline V lookup: CDR1 LNHDA, CDR2 SQIVND (reference sequence). The CDR3 is 15 amino acids. V shed 5 bases, J shed 4 bases, and the junction held 9 bases outside the gene matches. Here the CDR3 reads CASSPWTGRSTEAFF. The DNA of the CDR3 is TGTGCCAGTAGTCCATGGACAGGGAGGTCCACTGAAGCTTTCTTT.

The chain recombines TRBV12-3 or TRBV12-4 with TRBJ1-2, with a possible D match to TRBD1 (6 bases). Trimming shortened V by 5 bases and J by 4 bases, and 11 bases separated the two germline ends. The CDR3 consists of 13 residues. Written as DNA, the CDR3 is TGTGCCAGCAGTCCGCCGGACAGCTATGGCTACACCTTC. It translates to CASSPPDSYGYTF.

This clone was counted a single time. The chain carries TRBV2 and TRBJ2-7; D tentatively reads TRBD1 or TRBD2 (5 bases each). The CDR3 length is 14 residues. Germline V CDR1 and CDR2: SNHLY, FYNNEI. Trimming cost V 8 bases and J 3 bases, with 17 bases left between them. CDR3 sequence reads: CASGAGTYFYEQYF. CDR3 sequence (DNA): TGTGCCAGCGGCGCAGGGACCTACTTCTACGAGCAGTACTTC.

The gene calls are TRBV30 and TRBJ1-4, with a tentative D call TRBD1 (5 bases). V was clipped by 2 bases and J by 6 bases, with 16 bases between them. Per the germline V gene, CDR1 is GTSNPN and CDR2 is SVGIG (reference sequence). The CDR3 has 15 amino acids. The CDR3 nucleotides are TGTGCCTGGAGTCCGGGACCCTACAGAGATGAAAAACTGTTTTTT. The encoded protein is CAWSPGPYRDEKLFF.

The J gene is TRBJ1-2, the V gene TRBV30; D perhaps matches TRBD1 (5 bases). Germline V gives CDR1 GTSNPN, CDR2 SVGIG (reference sequence). The V gene lost 0 bases and the J gene lost 8 bases, with 13 bases spanning the gap. CDR3 length equals 13 residues. The CDR3 DNA reads as TGTGCCTGGAGTGTACTGAGTCAGGGCGGCTACACCTTC. It translates to CAWSVLSQGGYTF. The full variable domain, rest sourced from reference TRBV30 and TRBJ1-2, is SQTIHQWPATLVQPVGSPLSLECTVEGTSNPNLYWYRQAAGRGLQLLFYSVGIGQISSEVPQNLSASRPQDRQFILSSKKLLLSDSGFYLCAWSVLSQGGYTFGSGTRLTVV.

J is TRBJ1-2 and V is TRBV6-1; D gene ambiguous. Germline V CDR1 and CDR2: MNHNS, SASEGT. Trimming left V 1 base short and J 4 bases short, with 10 bases between. The CDR3 contains 14 residues. The CDR3 loop reads CASSEEVGGYGYTF. The DNA of the CDR3 is TGTGCCAGCAGTGAAGAGGTCGGCGGCTATGGCTACACCTTC.

This chain joins TRBV4-1 and TRBJ2-1; D call uncertain. This CDR3 is 14 amino acids long. Germline assignment: CDR1 MGHRA and CDR2 YSYEKL. Trimming stripped 2 bases from V and 6 bases from J, with 11 bases between. CDR3 protein: CASSQPLRRNEQFF. CDR3 DNA: TGCGCCAGCAGCCAACCCTTGAGACGCAATGAGCAGTTCTTC.

The V and J genes are TRBV9 and TRBJ2-1; 10 positions match TRBD1. This CDR3 comprises 14 residues. Germline lookup yields CDR1 SGDLS and CDR2 YYNGEE. V trimming: 0 bases; J trimming: 8 bases; junction bases outside the gene matches: 2. This CDR3 is CASSVGGTGDEQFF. CDR3 nucleotides: TGTGCCAGCAGCGTAGGGGGGACAGGGGATGAGCAGTTCTTC.

The chain joins TRBV7-3 to TRBJ1-1; D is perhaps TRBD1 (5 bases). V lost 5 bases and J lost 5, with 18 bases in between. Germline CDR1 SGHTA, CDR2 FQGTGA. The CDR3 loop spans 15 amino acids. In DNA form, the CDR3 reads TGTGCCAGCAGCCCCCGGGGAGGGGTGGGAACTGAAGCTTTCTTT. This encodes CASSPRGGVGTEAFF.

This rearrangement joins TRBV3-1 (or the pseudogene TRBV3-2) to TRBJ1-2; D remains unclear. V was pared by 4 bases and J by 1 base, with 10 bases between. The CDR3 covers 14 residues. Germline CDR1 reads LGHDT; CDR2 reads YNNKEL (reference sequence). The CDR3 sequence: CASSPLGLNYGYTF. The CDR3 bases are TGTGCCAGCAGCCCACTAGGCCTTAACTATGGCTACACCTTC.

The chain couples TRBV18 to TRBJ2-7, with D perhaps matching TRBD1 (5 bases). Germline V gene data show CDR1 as KGHSH and CDR2 as LQKENI. The CDR3 length is 12 residues. V lost 5 bases and J 7 bases, leaving 12 bases between the germline ends. The CDR3 coding sequence is TGTGCCAGCTCAGTCCTAGGGGAAGAGCAGTACTTC. It is translated as CASSVLGEEQYF.

V gene TRBV18 combines with J gene TRBJ1-5; 9 bases agree with TRBD1. V dropped 1 base and J dropped 1; count of bases not matched to a gene: 8. The germline CDR1 and CDR2 sequences are KGHSH and LQKENI. There are 18 residues in the CDR3. The CDR3 DNA follows: TGTGCCAGCTCACCACGGGACAGGGCTCGAAACAGCAATCAGCCCCAGCATTTT. Amino acid sequence: CASSPRDRARNSNQPQHF.

CDR3 loop: CASSQESFWGARKGNTIYF. DNA for the CDR3: TGCGCCAGCAGCCAAGAATCGTTTTGGGGGGCACGGAAGGGAAACACCATATATTTT. The chain links TRBV4-1 to TRBJ1-3; D possibly corresponds to TRBD1 (6 bases). Germline loops: CDR1 MGHRA, CDR2 YSYEKL. The V end was cut by 0 bases, the J end by 4 bases, with 22 bases between. The CDR3 consists of 19 residues.

This chain links TRBV24-1 with TRBJ1-1; TRBD1 is a possible D gene (5 bases). Germline values: CDR1 KGHDR, CDR2 SFDVKD. Trimming removed 4 bases at V and 1 base at J, with 15 bases between. CDR3 length equals 16 residues. CDR3 in amino acids: CATSDLLQGPNTEAFF. CDR3 DNA sequence: TGTGCCACCAGTGACCTCCTTCAGGGACCGAACACTGAAGCTTTCTTT.

In its sample, this clone was seen once. The V gene is TRBV27, the J gene TRBJ1-5; D gene ambiguous. This CDR3 is 15 amino acids long. Germline-derived CDR1 and CDR2 are MNHEY and SMNVEV (reference sequence). Trimming left V 3 bases short and J 4 bases short, with 13 bases between. The CDR3 region is CASSLLQTRNQPQHF. CDR3 nucleotide sequence: TGTGCCAGCAGTTTGTTACAGACAAGAAATCAGCCCCAGCATTTT.

This chain joins TRBV2 and TRBJ1-5, with 9 bases aligning to TRBD1. Trimming at V came to 10 bases and at J to 4 bases, leaving 5 bases not matched to a gene. CDR3 size: 13 residues. Germline values: CDR1 SNHLY, CDR2 FYNNEI. CDR3: CATDRGNNQPQHF. In DNA, the CDR3 is TGTGCCACAGACAGGGGGAATAATCAGCCCCAGCATTTT.

The V call is TRBV13, the J call TRBJ1-2; no firm D call. This CDR3 region has 15 residues. The germline V gene encodes CDR1 PRHDT and CDR2 FYEKMQ (reference sequence). V dropped 0 bases and J dropped 3 bases, with 11 bases sitting between them. The CDR3 spells CASSLGGVYDYGYTF. CDR3 DNA: TGTGCCAGCAGCTTAGGTGGGGTATATGACTATGGCTACACCTTC.

This clone was observed a few times. The chain is built from TRBV5-1 and TRBJ2-7, with 9 bases aligning to TRBD2. Germline CDR1 reads SGHRS; CDR2 reads YFSETQ. The CDR3 has 15 residues. V shed 4 bases and J 4 bases; nucleotides not matched to a gene: 9. CDR3 DNA: TGCGCCAGCAGCCAAGGACTAGCGCTAGGATACGAGCAGTACTTC. It codes for CASSQGLALGYEQYF.